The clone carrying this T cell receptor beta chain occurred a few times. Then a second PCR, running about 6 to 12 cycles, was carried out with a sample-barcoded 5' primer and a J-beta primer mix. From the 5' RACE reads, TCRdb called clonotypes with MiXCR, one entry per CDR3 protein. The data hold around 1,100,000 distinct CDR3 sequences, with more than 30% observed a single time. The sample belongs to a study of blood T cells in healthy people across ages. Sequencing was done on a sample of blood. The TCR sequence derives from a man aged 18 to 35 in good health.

CDR3 nucleotides: TGTGCCAGCAGTGAAAGTAGGACATTCAATCAGCCCCAGCATTTT. It is translated as CASSESRTFNQPQHF. The rearrangement joins TRBV6-1 to TRBJ1-5; D may be TRBD1 (5 bases). The CDR3 sequence is 15 residues long. The V end was cut by 2 bases, the J end by 3 bases, with 11 bases between. Looked up from germline, CDR1 is MNHNS and CDR2 is SASEGT.